Listed here are 26 T cell receptor beta chains from one sample, sequenced in a study of blood T cell repertoires in COVID-19. TCRdb keeps only in-frame clones here, not all; method: immunoSEQ multiplex PCR. The sample lists about 36,000 clones; roughly 80% were seen once. Source material: peripheral blood. These receptors were collected from a man aged 65 to 79 with acute or convalescent COVID-19.

CDR3 protein: CASSLAGGKDTQYF. Written as DNA, the CDR3 is TGTGCCAGCAGCCTAGCGGGAGGTAAAGATACGCAGTATTTT. J is TRBJ2-3 and V is TRBV11-2, with 11 bases that match TRBD2. The CDR3 is made up of 14 amino acids. The germline V gene has CDR1 SGHAT and CDR2 FQNNGV. Trimming took 5 bases from V and 5 from J; bases not matched to a gene: 3.

The CDR3 DNA reads TGTGCCAGCAGTAGACACAGGCCCCGCACCTACGAGCAGTACTTC. It yields the protein CASSRHRPRTYEQYF. The chain joins TRBV6-5 to TRBJ2-7; tentative D call: TRBD1 (5 bases). The V end was cut by 5 bases, the J end by 2 bases, with 16 bases between. The CDR3 has 15 amino acids. Germline CDR1 and CDR2: MNHEY and SVGAGI.

The chain employs TRBV7-2 and TRBJ2-7, with TRBD1 identical over 8 bases. With V trimmed by 7 bases and J by 3 bases, 11 bases remained unmatched. The CDR3 has 15 amino acids. Germline-derived CDR1 and CDR2 are SGHTA and FQGNSA. The CDR3 nucleotides read TGTGCCAGCACCCCAGGACAGGGTGGTTTCTACGAGCAGTACTTC. Translated, it gives CASTPGQGGFYEQYF.

V gene TRBV5-1 combines with J gene TRBJ1-5, with D tentatively TRBD1 (5 bases). Germline CDR1 reads SGHRS; CDR2 reads YFSETQ. This CDR3 contains 14 residues. V was pared by 4 bases and J by 2 bases, with 10 bases between. CDR3 protein: CASSTGLRNQPQHF. In DNA, the CDR3 is TGCGCCAGCAGCACAGGTCTGCGCAATCAGCCCCAGCATTTT.

This chain links TRBV7-2 with TRBJ1-1, with TRBD1 as a possible D gene (5 bases). The CDR3 is made up of 14 amino acids. Germline CDR1 is SGHTA and CDR2 is FQGNSA. V was pared by 3 bases and J by 0 bases, with 8 bases between. The CDR3 sequence: CASSLGRLNTEAFF. The CDR3 coding sequence is TGTGCCAGCAGCTTGGGGCGGCTGAACACTGAAGCTTTCTTT.

This chain connects TRBV5-5 to TRBJ1-2; 10 bases map to TRBD1. The CDR3 contains 14 residues. V shed 4 bases and J 6 bases; nucleotides not matched to a gene: 6. CDR1 and CDR2 from the germline V gene are SGHKS and YYEKEE (reference sequence). Here the CDR3 reads CASSATGTGDGYTF. CDR3 DNA sequence: TGTGCCAGCAGCGCAACCGGGACAGGGGATGGCTACACCTTC.

The V and J genes are TRBV5-1 and TRBJ2-3; 7 positions match TRBD1. Germline V gene sequence: CDR1 SGHRS, CDR2 YFSETQ. This CDR3 spans 14 amino acids. Unmatched junction bases numbered 6, after V lost 7 bases and J lost 1 base. CDR3 sequence: CASGRDRGTDTQYF. CDR3 nucleotides: TGCGCCAGCGGGCGAGACAGGGGCACAGATACGCAGTATTTT.

The chain has TRBV10-1 and TRBJ2-1; 10 bases align to TRBD2. The V and J ends lost 2 bases and 0 bases, in that order; junction bases with no gene match: 10. Germline-derived CDR1 and CDR2 are WNHNN and SYGVQD (reference sequence). The CDR3 runs to 19 residues. The CDR3 is CASSETFPLAGNSYNEQFF. The CDR3, as DNA: TGCGCCAGCAGTGAGACTTTTCCACTAGCGGGAAACTCCTACAATGAGCAGTTCTTC.

This clone showed up just a few times. The chain combines TRBV19 with TRBJ2-5; 12 positions match TRBD2. The CDR3 totals 17 residues. The V gene end was trimmed by 4 bases and the J gene end by 7 bases; junction bases not matched to a gene: 13. Germline V CDR1 and CDR2: LNHDA, SQIVND (reference sequence). CDR3 sequence reads: CASSRETSGSDSGTQYF. CDR3 nucleotides: TGTGCCAGTAGTAGAGAGACTAGCGGGAGTGATTCTGGGACCCAGTACTTC. The variable domain in full, with the rest retrieved from reference TRBV19 and TRBJ2-5, is DGGITQSPKYLFRKEGQNVTLSCEQNLNHDAMYWYRQDPGQGLRLIYYSQIVNDFQKGDIAEGYSVSREKKESFPLTVTSAQKNPTAFYLCASSRETSGSDSGTQYFGPGTRLLVL.

The chain carries TRBV6-1 and TRBJ1-6; D might be TRBD1 (6 bases). This CDR3 is built from 15 residues. The V gene's germline CDR1 is MNHNS and CDR2 SASEGT. V lost 5 bases, J lost 5 bases, and 13 bases lay in between. The CDR3 nucleotides are TGTGCCAGCAGTTCAGGGGACGGTAATAATTCACCCCTCCACTTT. Its translation: CASSSGDGNNSPLHF.

The chain joins TRBV10-3 to TRBJ2-4, with D perhaps matching TRBD2 (6 bases). This CDR3 has 16 residues. Germline V gives CDR1 ENHRY, CDR2 SYGVKD. The V end lost 2 bases, the J end lost 0 bases, and 11 bases lay between the germline ends. Here the CDR3 reads CAISEGGVLAKNIQYF. In DNA form, the CDR3 reads TGTGCCATCAGTGAGGGCGGGGTTTTAGCCAAAAACATTCAGTACTTC.

The chain employs TRBV29-1 and TRBJ1-1; D might be TRBD1 (6 bases). This CDR3 has 14 amino acids. Germline V gene data show CDR1 as SQVTM and CDR2 as ANQGSEA. V was pared by 3 bases and J by 5 bases, with 16 bases between. The CDR3 reads CSVDYRELSTEAFF. CDR3 in DNA: TGCAGCGTTGACTACAGGGAGTTGAGTACTGAAGCTTTCTTT.

The sample holds one count of this clone. V usage is TRBV4-3 and J usage is TRBJ2-1; 9 bases line up with TRBD2. J lost 11 bases, V lost 4 bases, and 9 bases had no gene match. The germline V gene encodes CDR1 LGHNA and CDR2 YSLEER. CDR3 length equals 14 residues. The CDR3 sequence is CASSLSGGGFQQFF. The CDR3 nucleotides read TGCGCCAGCAGCCTTAGCGGGGGCGGTTTCCAGCAGTTCTTC.

The table lists this clone with a few counts. For the CDR3, the DNA is TGTGCCAGCAGCTCCCCCAGGTCTAGCGGCTACTACAATGAGCAGTTCTTC. Amino acid sequence: CASSSPRSSGYYNEQFF. The chain links TRBV7-2 to TRBJ2-1, with 7 positions matching TRBD2. Trimming removed 4 bases from V and 3 bases from J; junction bases left unmatched: 12. The CDR3 is 17 amino acids. CDR1 and CDR2 (germline): SGHTA, FQGNSA. Filled out from reference TRBV7-2 and TRBJ2-1, the complete variable domain reads GAGVSQSPSNKVTEKGKDVELRCDPISGHTALYWYRQSLGQGLEFLIYFQGNSAPDKSGLPSDRFSAERTGGSVSTLTIQRTQQEDSAVYLCASSSPRSSGYYNEQFFGPGTRLTVL.

This chain joins TRBV28 and TRBJ2-7; D perhaps matches TRBD2 (5 bases). Germline V CDR1 and CDR2: MDHEN, SYDVKM. V lost 8 bases, J lost 4 bases, and 12 bases lay in between. The CDR3 contains 12 residues. The CDR3 loop reads CASGEADYEQYF. CDR3 DNA: TGTGCCAGCGGAGAAGCGGATTACGAGCAGTACTTC.

This clone appeared a few times. V and J are TRBV28 and TRBJ2-1, with 7 bases identical to TRBD1. V lost 2 bases to trimming and J lost 4 bases; unmatched junction nucleotides: 2. This CDR3 contains 14 residues. Germline V gene data show CDR1 as MDHEN and CDR2 as SYDVKM. The chain's CDR3 is CASSLQGVYNEQFF. The CDR3 bases are TGTGCCAGCAGTTTACAGGGGGTTTACAATGAGCAGTTCTTC.

In this sample, this clone turned up once. DNA of the CDR3: TGCGCCAGCAGTTATAGCGGGGGGTCCGGGGAGCTGTTTTTT. Protein: CASSYSGGSGELFF. This rearrangement joins TRBV10-1 to TRBJ2-2; 10 positions match TRBD2. The CDR3 loop spans 14 amino acids. The V gene end was trimmed by 5 bases and the J gene end by 6 bases; junction bases not matched to a gene: 3. Germline V gene lookup returns CDR1 WNHNN and CDR2 SYGVQD (reference sequence).

This clone was detected only a few times. The chain employs TRBV5-1 and TRBJ1-1, with D unclear. Trimming removed 1 base from V and 2 bases from J, with 12 bases in between. The germline V gene encodes CDR1 SGHRS and CDR2 YFSETQ. The CDR3 has 15 residues. CDR3 sequence (DNA): TGCGCCAGCAGCTTGCAGGAAGTTACCAACACTGAAGCTTTCTTT. This gives the protein CASSLQEVTNTEAFF.

This chain connects TRBV5-1 to TRBJ2-7; TRBD2 might be the D (6 bases). The length of the CDR3 is 14 residues. V was cut by 0 bases and J by 3 bases, with 10 bases left in between. Germline V lookup: CDR1 SGHRS, CDR2 YFSETQ. The CDR3 DNA reads as TGCGCCAGCAGCTTGGGCGGGGACCTCTACGAGCAGTACTTC. This translates into CASSLGGDLYEQYF.

This clone was found once. The V and J genes are TRBV27 and TRBJ2-3, with 7 bases matching TRBD1. CDR3 length: 16 residues. The germline CDR1 and CDR2 sequences are MNHEY and SMNVEV (reference sequence). The V segment lost 7 bases and the J segment 1 base; nucleotides outside the gene matches: 11. Here the CDR3 DNA reads TGTGCCAGCACCACAGACAGGGCCCACCGCACAGATACGCAGTATTTT. Its translation is CASTTDRAHRTDTQYF.

The V call is TRBV19, the J call TRBJ1-5; the match to TRBD1 covers 9 bases. V lost 5 bases, J lost 0 bases, and 5 bases stayed unmatched. The CDR3 consists of 16 residues. The germline gives CDR1 LNHDA, CDR2 SQIVND (reference sequence). CDR3: CASSPQQGASNQPQHF. The CDR3 DNA sequence: TGTGCCAGTAGTCCACAACAGGGGGCTAGCAATCAGCCCCAGCATTTT.

J is TRBJ1-4 and V is TRBV6-5; D is unclear. This CDR3 region has 14 residues. Trimming shortened V by 1 base and J by 5 bases, and 8 bases separated the two germline ends. Per the germline V gene, CDR1 is MNHEY and CDR2 is SVGAGI. Here the CDR3 reads CASSYWQRNEKLFF. The CDR3, as DNA: TGTGCCAGCAGTTACTGGCAGCGAAATGAAAAACTGTTTTTT.

This clone has more than one count but fewer than ten. J is TRBJ2-1 and V is TRBV11-2; D remains unclear. Trimming shortened V by 4 bases and J by 9 bases, and 22 bases separated the two germline ends. This CDR3 is built from 16 residues. Germline V gene sequence: CDR1 SGHAT, CDR2 FQNNGV. This CDR3 is CASSSQRLGPRSEQFF. DNA of the CDR3: TGTGCCAGCAGCTCCCAACGCCTAGGCCCTCGGAGTGAGCAGTTCTTC. The variable domain in full, completed from reference TRBV11-2 and TRBJ2-1, reads EAGVAQSPRYKIIEKRQSVAFWCNPISGHATLYWYQQILGQGPKLLIQFQNNGVVDDSQLPKDRFSAERLKGVDSTLKIQPAKLEDSAVYLCASSSQRLGPRSEQFFGPGTRLTVL.

The rearrangement joins TRBV19 to TRBJ1-2; no clear D gene. Trimming cost V 4 bases and J 3 bases, with 9 bases left between them. Germline values: CDR1 LNHDA, CDR2 SQIVND (reference sequence). The CDR3 sequence is 13 residues long. The CDR3 DNA sequence: TGTGCCAGTAGTACTTGGAGTTACTATGGCTACACCTTC. Its protein is CASSTWSYYGYTF. The variable domain in full, with the rest retrieved from reference TRBV19 and TRBJ1-2, is DGGITQSPKYLFRKEGQNVTLSCEQNLNHDAMYWYRQDPGQGLRLIYYSQIVNDFQKGDIAEGYSVSREKKESFPLTVTSAQKNPTAFYLCASSTWSYYGYTFGSGTRLTVV.

This clone was picked up one time. The V gene is TRBV5-6, the J gene TRBJ2-7; no clear D. CDR1 is SGHDT and CDR2 is YYEEEE in the germline V gene. V lost 5 bases and J 2 bases, leaving 8 bases between the germline ends. CDR3 length equals 12 residues. For the CDR3, the DNA is TGTGCCAGCAGGGAGAACACCTACGAGCAGTACTTC. Translation: CASRENTYEQYF.

This chain links TRBV30 with TRBJ1-5, with a tentative D call TRBD1 (6 bases). The germline gives CDR1 GTSNPN, CDR2 SVGIG (reference sequence). The CDR3 has 14 amino acids. Trimming left V 3 bases short and J 5 bases short, with 14 bases between. The CDR3 nucleotides are TGTGCCTGGAGCCAACTGGGGGGGCATCAGCCCCAGCATTTT. This sequence encodes CAWSQLGGHQPQHF.